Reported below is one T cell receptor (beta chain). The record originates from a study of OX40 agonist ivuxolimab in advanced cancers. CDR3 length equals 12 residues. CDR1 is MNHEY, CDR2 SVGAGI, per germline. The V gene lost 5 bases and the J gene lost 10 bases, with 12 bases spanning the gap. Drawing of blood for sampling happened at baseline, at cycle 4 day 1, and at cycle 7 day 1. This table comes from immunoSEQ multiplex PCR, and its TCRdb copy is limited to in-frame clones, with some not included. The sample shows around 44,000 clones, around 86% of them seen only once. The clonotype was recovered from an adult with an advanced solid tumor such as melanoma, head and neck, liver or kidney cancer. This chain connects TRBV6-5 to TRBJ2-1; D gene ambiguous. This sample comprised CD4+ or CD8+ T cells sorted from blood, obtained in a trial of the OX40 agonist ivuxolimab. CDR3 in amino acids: CASSRLGSEQFF. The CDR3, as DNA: TGTGCCAGCAGTCGACTCGGAAGCGAGCAGTTCTTC.